This T cell receptor (beta chain) is from a study of regulatory T cells in long-lasting Graves disease. Overall study context: Antithyroid drug use was under 3 months in newly diagnosed Graves' patients.

This clonotype was seen only a few times. Time point described: newly diagnosed GD, antithyroid drugs for less than 3 months. Generation of the TCR library employed RNA extracted from PBMCs. Per germline, CDR1 SGDLS and CDR2 YYNGEE. This CDR3 is built from 19 residues. The V segment lost 0 bases and the J segment 5 bases; nucleotides outside the gene matches: 16. In building TCR beta libraries, iRepertoire HTBI primers were used together with Arm-PCR of CDR3 regions. TCRdb used MiXCR to reprocess the multiplex PCR reads, holding one entry per CDR3 protein. The table includes fewer than 450,000 distinct CDR3 sequences, about 15% detected once. This sample also belongs to another study, concerning T cells in Graves' hyperthyroidism and ophthalmopathy.

The TCR comes from a woman aged 40 to 50 with Graves disease. The genes are TRBV9 and TRBJ2-2; 7 nucleotides agree with TRBD2. Specimen: peripheral blood mononuclear cells (PBMCs), collected at new diagnosis, from a patient treated with antithyroid drugs. CDR3 nucleotide sequence: TGTGCCAGCAGCGTAGAAAGGAGCGGGACCGGTTCGGATACCGGGGAGCTGTTTTTT. Protein: CASSVERSGTGSDTGELFF.